The rows below give T cell receptor beta chains drawn from one sample of a study of T cells after yellow fever vaccination. TCRdb re-called the 5' RACE reads with MiXCR, one entry per CDR3 protein. The sample contains 610,000 or so distinct CDR3 sequences, roughly 12% of which appear only once. Sequenced here: PBMCs, sampled on the day of the yellow fever booster vaccination. These receptors originate from a man aged 30 to 39 who received the YFV17D yellow fever vaccine. The CDR3 runs from the conserved cysteine through the conserved F or W. A D gene is named only where the DNA matches it firmly. Size is omitted from some rows. Given values are once, few, many or a class for expanded clones.

d_call | j_call | clone_size | v_call | cdr3_nt | cdr3_aa
TRBD2 | TRBJ2-2 | - | TRBV5-1 | TGCGCCAGCAGCCTTGGACTAGCGGGAGCGGACGGGGAGCTGTTTTTT | CASSLGLAGADGELFF
- | TRBJ2-5 | few | TRBV28 | TGTGCCAGCAGTCTGCCCGGGACACCCGGGGCGGAGACCCAGTACTTC | CASSLPGTPGAETQYF
TRBD2 | TRBJ2-1 | - | TRBV18 | TGTGCCAGCTCACCACAACTAGCGGGAGCCACGCAGTTCTTC | CASSPQLAGATQFF
- | TRBJ1-2 | many | TRBV29-1 | TGCAGCGTTCCCCACCGTCTTTTTAACTATGGCTACACCTTC | CSVPHRLFNYGYTF
- | TRBJ2-1 | - | TRBV7-2 | TGTGCCAGCACCAGCCCCCTAAACAATGAGCAGTTCTTC | CASTSPLNNEQFF
- | TRBJ2-1 | - | TRBV7-2 | TGTGCCAGCAGCTTAGCCTGGGGGCAGGGGAATGAGCAGTTCTTC | CASSLAWGQGNEQFF
TRBD2 | TRBJ2-5 | few | TRBV7-7 | TGTGCTAGCAGCTTAGGGCTAGCGGGAGGTATGGAGACCCAGTACTTC | CASSLGLAGGMETQYF
- | TRBJ1-2 | - | TRBV4-3 | TGCGCCAGCAGCCAATCTCCTGTGGCATCAGATAACTATGGCTACACCTTC | CASSQSPVASDNYGYTF
TRBD2 | TRBJ2-2 | few | TRBV5-5 | TGTGCCAGCAGCTGGACCGCGGGGGGCGCCTCCGGGGAGCTGTTTTTT | CASSWTAGGASGELFF
- | TRBJ2-5 | many | TRBV14 | TGTGCCAGCAGCCCGATGCCAGGGGCGAAGGGGACCCAGTACTTC | CASSPMPGAKGTQYF
TRBD2 | TRBJ2-1 | many | TRBV4-2 | TGTGCCAGCAGTACGGGAGGGAGGGTAGCGGGAGGCCTCTCCTACAATGAGCAGTTCTTC | CASSTGGRVAGGLSYNEQFF
- | TRBJ2-3 | few | TRBV30 | TGTGCCTGGAGCCCGATTCCCCCCCCTCCAGGGGCCCCCACAGATACGCAGTATTTT | CAWSPIPPPPGAPTDTQYF
- | TRBJ2-5 | - | TRBV20-1 | TGCAGTGGGTCCCCGCACCAAGAGACCCAGTACTTC | CSGSPHQETQYF
- | TRBJ1-2 | few | TRBV19 | TGTGCCAGTAAGTTTCTCGAGCGGAACTATGGCTACACCTTC | CASKFLERNYGYTF
- | TRBJ2-1 | few | TRBV9 | TGTGCCAGCAGTTTGAACCCCAGTTGGGACTACAATGAGCAGTTCTTC | CASSLNPSWDYNEQFF
- | TRBJ2-7 | many | TRBV5-1 | TGCGCCAGCAGCTTGGCGTCCGGCACCTACGAGCAGTACTTC | CASSLASGTYEQYF
- | TRBJ2-3 | few | TRBV29-1 | TGCAGCGGAGATAGCGGAACCACAGATACGCAGTATTTT | CSGDSGTTDTQYF
- | TRBJ2-3 | many | TRBV4-3 | TGCGCCAGCAGCCAAGATGGTCCTCTCTTTAGCGGAGATACGCAGTATTTT | CASSQDGPLFSGDTQYF
- | TRBJ2-2 | - | TRBV15 | TGTGCCACCTCCGACACCTCAAACACCGGGGAGCTGTTTTTT | CATSDTSNTGELFF
TRBD1 | TRBJ1-2 | few | TRBV20-1 | TGCAGTGCTAGCGCACGACAGGGATATGGCTACACCTTC | CSASARQGYGYTF
TRBD1 | TRBJ1-2 | few | TRBV5-1 | TGCGCCAGCAGCTCTGGGGGCAGGGGGCAGAATCATGGCTACACCTTC | CASSSGGRGQNHGYTF
TRBD2 | TRBJ2-5 | few | TRBV5-1 | TGCGCCAGCAGGCTAGCGGGAGTGGTGGAGGAGACCCAGTACTTC | CASRLAGVVEETQYF
- | TRBJ2-6 | - | TRBV6-5 | TGTGCCAGCAGTTACTCGAATCGCGGGGACGGGGCCAACGTCCTGACTTTC | CASSYSNRGDGANVLTF
- | TRBJ2-6 | few | TRBV21-1 | TGTGCCAGCAGCAAATTGAGGGGGAGCCGTGTTGCGGGTCTTTCTTCTGGGGCCAACGTCCTGACTTTC | CASSKLRGSRVAGLSSGANVLTF
TRBD2 | TRBJ2-5 | - | TRBV5-1 | TGCGCCAGCAGCTTCCTAGCGGGAGGTCTTAAAGAGACCCAGTACTTC | CASSFLAGGLKETQYF
TRBD1 | TRBJ2-1 | - | TRBV5-1 | TGCGCCAGCAGCCCACGACAGGGAAATGAGCAGTTCTTC | CASSPRQGNEQFF
TRBD2 | TRBJ2-5 | few | TRBV29-1 | TGCAGCGTAGTAGCGGGAGGGCCGGAGACCCAGTACTTC | CSVVAGGPETQYF
- | TRBJ2-3 | few | TRBV9 | TGTGCCAGCAGCGTAGCGGGGTCCAGCGTGGATACGCAGTATTTT | CASSVAGSSVDTQYF
- | TRBJ2-2 | few | TRBV10-3 | TGTGCCATCAGTGAGTCGAGGGACGGGGAGCTGTTTTTT | CAISESRDGELFF
- | TRBJ2-7 | - | TRBV7-2 | TGTGCCAGCAGCTCCCGGACAGCCTCCTACGAGCAGTACTTC | CASSSRTASYEQYF
TRBD1 | TRBJ1-1 | - | TRBV6-4 | TGTGCCAGCACTGATACTCCACAGGGGGCCAACACTGAAGCTTTCTTT | CASTDTPQGANTEAFF
TRBD2 | TRBJ2-1 | few | TRBV7-2 | TGTGCCAGCAGCTTAGCGCGTTGGGCTAGCGGTAATGAGCAGTTCTTC | CASSLARWASGNEQFF
- | TRBJ2-3 | - | TRBV9 | TGTGCCAGCAGCGTACACCCCGCTTCGGGCGGCACAGATACGCAGTATTTT | CASSVHPASGGTDTQYF
TRBD1 | TRBJ2-1 | - | TRBV10-3 | TGTGCCATCAGTGAGGGGACAGGCTCCTACAATGAGCAGTTCTTC | CAISEGTGSYNEQFF
- | TRBJ1-5 | many | TRBV12-3/TRBV12-4 | TGTGCCAGCAGGGCAGGGCTTGGCAATCAGCCCCAGCATTTT | CASRAGLGNQPQHF
- | TRBJ2-3 | many | TRBV10-1 | TGCGCCAGCAGTGCAGGGGCTAGCACAGATACGCAGTATTTT | CASSAGASTDTQYF
- | TRBJ2-6 | - | TRBV24-1 | TGTGCCACCAGTGACGCAGGGTCTGGGGCCAACGTCCTGACTTTC | CATSDAGSGANVLTF
- | TRBJ2-2 | - | TRBV7-9 | TGTGCCAGCAGCCCCAGGGGTAGCGCTATGGCCGGGGAGCTGTTTTTT | CASSPRGSAMAGELFF